This entry lists 6 T cell receptor beta chains sequenced from one sample in a study of shared clonotypes between healthy human individuals. The method was immunoSEQ multiplex PCR; TCRdb's version includes in-frame clones alone and lacks a portion of them. The sample holds roughly 500,000 clones, almost 97% seen once. Material for sequencing was naive CD4+ T cells sorted from blood. As to subset: CD45RA+ positively selected. All receptors come from a woman aged 25 to 39 in good health.

The V and J genes are TRBV18 and TRBJ2-7; 9 bases are a match to TRBD2. The CDR3 contains 19 residues. Germline CDR1 and CDR2: KGHSH and LQKENI. The ends lost 6 bases at V and 2 bases at J; junction bases unmatched: 20. The CDR3 loop is CASSGRIGLAGEVPYEQYF. CDR3 DNA: TGTGCCAGCTCGGGGCGGATCGGATTAGCGGGGGAGGTTCCCTACGAGCAGTACTTC. The full variable domain, in which reference TRBV18 and TRBJ2-7 provide the parts outside the CDR3, is NAGVMQNPRHLVRRRGQEARLRCSPMKGHSHVYWYRQLPEEGLKFMVYLQKENIIDESGMPKERFSAEFPKEGPSILRIQQVVRGDSAAYFCASSGRIGLAGEVPYEQYFGPGTRLTVT.

V gene TRBV28 combines with J gene TRBJ2-4; D gene uncertain. Trimming left V 2 bases short and J 0 bases short, with 8 bases between. There are 15 residues in the CDR3. The germline V gene encodes CDR1 MDHEN and CDR2 SYDVKM. The CDR3 reads CASSLINLAKNIQYF. CDR3 nucleotide sequence: TGTGCCAGCAGTTTAATCAACTTAGCCAAAAACATTCAGTACTTC.

J is TRBJ2-2 and V is TRBV28; D remains ambiguous. The germline V and J ends were trimmed by 6 bases and 5 bases, with 7 bases remaining between them. Germline V CDR1 and CDR2: MDHEN, SYDVKM. The CDR3 is 12 residues long. The CDR3 protein is CASRSFTGELFF. For the CDR3, the DNA is TGTGCCAGCAGATCCTTTACCGGGGAGCTGTTTTTT.

This sequence joins TRBV27 and TRBJ2-7; 9 nucleotides agree with TRBD2. Germline V lookup: CDR1 MNHEY, CDR2 SMNVEV (reference sequence). The length of the CDR3 is 14 residues. V dropped 3 bases and J dropped 4; count of bases not matched to a gene: 4. CDR3 residues: CASSFSGRWYEQYF. The CDR3 DNA is TGTGCCAGCAGTTTCAGCGGGAGGTGGTACGAGCAGTACTTC.

This clone was observed once. The rearrangement uses TRBV5-6 and TRBJ2-1, with 10 bases aligning to TRBD2. After removal of 5 bases from V and 5 bases from J, the junction contained 16 bases not matched to a gene. The CDR3 loop spans 18 amino acids. Germline CDR1 is SGHDT and CDR2 is YYEEEE. CDR3 in DNA: TGTGCCAGCAGGGTGATCTTAGCGGGAGGCCCCGGGGACAATGAGCAGTTCTTC. Translation gives CASRVILAGGPGDNEQFF.

The J gene is TRBJ1-5, the V gene TRBV6-5, with D uncertain. Trimming took off 1 base at V and 3 bases at J, with 7 bases between the two ends. CDR1 and CDR2 (germline): MNHEY, SVGAGI. This CDR3 has 14 residues. The DNA of the CDR3 is TGTGCCAGCAGTTACTTGGGTTCCAATCAGCCCCAGCATTTT. The encoded protein is CASSYLGSNQPQHF.